This T cell receptor beta chain came from a study of regulatory T cells in long-lasting Graves disease. Combining iRepertoire HTBI primers with Arm-PCR of CDR3 regions, the authors built TCR beta libraries. TCRdb processed the multiplex PCR reads anew with MiXCR; each CDR3 protein has one entry. Of about half a million distinct CDR3 sequences in the sample, approximately 23% were seen once. As for time point: persistent/refractory GD, antithyroid drugs over 5 years with positive TRAb. Preparation of the TCR library used RNA extracted from PBMCs. As to this clonotype: This likely reflects a read error, since a far larger clone is one base away.

Germline values: CDR1 MNHEY, CDR2 SVGEGT. The CDR3 has 12 residues. The receptor was isolated from a female donor with Graves disease. The sequenced sample was peripheral blood mononuclear cells (PBMCs), obtained when the disease was refractory, from a patient treated with antithyroid drugs. This rearrangement joins TRBV6-2 or TRBV6-3 to TRBJ2-7, with 7 bases fitting TRBD1. The CDR3 reads CASSDREYGQYF. As DNA, the CDR3 is TGTGCCAGCAGTGACAGGGAGTACGGGCAGTACTTC.